The 6 T cell receptor beta chains below were found in one sample sequenced in a study of shared clonotypes between healthy human individuals. The repertoire was sequenced with immunoSEQ multiplex PCR; TCRdb's copy has only in-frame clones and lacks some. Of 2 million to 2.5 million clones listed, approximately 95% were seen once; the top ten hold roughly 0.13%. Sequencing was performed on naive CD4+ T cells sorted from blood. This sample's subset: CD45RA+ positively selected. These receptor sequences come from a man between 18 and 35 years old in good health.

This sequence joins TRBV6-4 and TRBJ2-6; D gene ambiguous. The germline V gene encodes CDR1 MRHNA and CDR2 SNTAGT. CDR3 size: 16 residues. V was clipped by 3 bases and J by 1 base, with 10 bases between them. In DNA form, the CDR3 reads TGTGCCAGCAGTGAGGCAGCTTGGTCTGGGGCCAACGTCCTGACTTTC. Encoded protein: CASSEAAWSGANVLTF.

The chain has TRBV6-5 and TRBJ2-7; 10 positions match TRBD2. Germline V gene lookup returns CDR1 MNHEY and CDR2 SVGAGI. The CDR3 spans 15 residues. Trimming at V came to 4 bases and at J to 3 bases, leaving 6 bases not matched to a gene. The CDR3 sequence is CASSSGTSEIYEQYF. The DNA for the CDR3 is TGTGCCAGCAGTTCCGGGACTAGCGAAATCTACGAGCAGTACTTC.

The V and J genes are TRBV11-2 and TRBJ2-7; D is unresolved. This CDR3 spans 15 amino acids. Germline CDR1 is SGHAT and CDR2 is FQNNGV. V was shortened by 0 bases and J by 0 bases, with 9 bases between the two germline ends. The CDR3 DNA reads as TGTGCCAGCAGCTTAGATGTCCAGACCTCCTACGAGCAGTACTTC. The encoded protein is CASSLDVQTSYEQYF.

As regards this clone: The same CDR3 also results from other DNA sequences found in this sample. The J gene is TRBJ1-4, the V gene TRBV18, with TRBD1 matching 9 bases. With 3 bases clipped from V and 7 bases from J, the junction kept 3 bases outside the gene matches. Germline V lookup: CDR1 KGHSH, CDR2 LQKENI. This CDR3 region has 14 residues. The CDR3 region has the DNA TGTGCCAGCTCACCGGGACAGGGTGGTGAAAAACTGTTTTTT. Its translation: CASSPGQGGEKLFF.

V gene TRBV2 combines with J gene TRBJ1-5, with D possibly being TRBD1 (5 bases). Germline V gene data show CDR1 as SNHLY and CDR2 as FYNNEI. The V end was cut by 6 bases, the J end by 5 bases, with 14 bases between. The CDR3 runs to 14 residues. CDR3 nucleotides: TGTGCCAGCAGGGGGGACGTGGGGCATCAGCCCCAGCATTTT. Residues: CASRGDVGHQPQHF. The whole variable domain, filled in from reference TRBV2 and TRBJ1-5, reads EPEVTQTPSHQVTQMGQEVILRCVPISNHLYFYWYRQILGQKVEFLVSFYNNEISEKSEIFDDQFSVERPDGSNFTLKIRSTKLEDSAMYFCASRGDVGHQPQHFGDGTRLSIL.

V and J are TRBV7-8 and TRBJ2-7, with D possibly being TRBD1 (6 bases). This CDR3 comprises 12 residues. In germline, CDR1 is SGHVS, CDR2 FQNEAQ. V lost 5 bases and J lost 6, with 11 bases in between. This CDR3 reads CASSRTGPEQYF. For the CDR3, the DNA is TGTGCCAGCAGCCGAACAGGGCCCGAGCAGTACTTC.